This TCR beta chain was identified during a study of CXCR3-negative and CXCR3-positive naive CD8 T cells. Study-wide results and caveats: Whereas both naive subsets had comparably high diversity, memory CD8+ cells had much lower diversity.

Of note for this clonotype: Its cognate antigen is unknown.

In preparing the TRB cDNA libraries, 5' RACE with UMI labels was used. Using the 5' RACE reads, TCRdb records one entry per CDR3 protein without DNA. The sample data list over 100,000 distinct CDR3 sequences. The CDR3 spans 14 residues. Germline V gene lookup returns CDR1 DFQATT and CDR2 SNEGSKA (reference sequence). The sequenced sample consisted of naive CXCR3- CD8+ T cells from blood. Specified subset: CD45RO-CCR7+CD27+CD95- naive CD8+ T cells lacking CXCR3 (TNR3-). The V gene is TRBV20-1, the J gene TRBJ1-5; there is no DNA to check the TCRdb D call of TRBD1. This TCR was sampled from a human donor in good health. Some clones in this sample may be carry-over from other donors' samples. The CDR3 here is CSARDGTGIQPQHF.